The next 9 T cell receptor beta chains were all read from a single sample in a study of T cell repertoires in cytomegalovirus infection. No antigens are known for them. TCRdb ran MiXCR on the reads and lists one entry per CDR3 protein. The repertoire holds about 500,000 distinct CDR3 sequences, with roughly a third as singletons. The sample in question was cultured PBMCs, obtained from culture after CMV antigen stimulation. These receptors were taken from a human donor in good health (CMV status not recorded). Some clones in this sample may be carry-over from other donors' samples.

This clonotype has more than one count but fewer than ten. One end of the junction varies from germline; a read error may be responsible. The V call is TRBV7-7, the J call TRBJ2-1, with 11 bases matching TRBD2. Germline values: CDR1 SSHAT, CDR2 FNYEAQ (reference sequence). This CDR3 spans 15 amino acids. The CDR3 DNA sequence: TGTGCTAGCAGTCCTACTAGCGGGAGTTTCAATGAGCAGTTCTTC. It encodes CASSPTSGSFNEQFF.

This clonotype was observed many times. This chain links TRBV7-2 with TRBJ1-1, with D uncertain. Per the germline V gene, CDR1 is SGHTA and CDR2 is FQGNSA. CDR3 length: 14 residues. The V gene lost 3 bases and the J gene lost 2 bases, with 10 bases spanning the gap. This CDR3 reads CASSFGRLNTEAFF. CDR3 DNA sequence: TGTGCCAGCAGCTTTGGCCGGTTAAACACTGAAGCTTTCTTT.

This chain joins TRBV3-1 and TRBJ2-7; no definite D call. The CDR3 is 14 residues long. Trimming shortened V by 0 bases and J by 3 bases, and 9 bases separated the two germline ends. In germline, CDR1 is LGHDT, CDR2 YNNKEL (reference sequence). In nucleotides, the CDR3 is TGTGCCAGCAGCCAAGACTACCAGTACTACGAGCAGTACTTC. Its protein is CASSQDYQYYEQYF.

This clonotype showed up many times. The CDR3: CASSAFGQANLGTQYF. DNA for the CDR3: TGTGCCAGCAGCGCGTTCGGACAGGCCAACCTTGGGACCCAGTACTTC. The rearrangement uses TRBV28 and TRBJ2-5; 7 nucleotides align to TRBD1. The germline CDR1 and CDR2 sequences are MDHEN and SYDVKM. J gave up 7 bases and V 6 bases, and 17 bases lay outside the gene matches. This CDR3 has 16 residues.

This clonotype was observed a few times. The J gene is TRBJ2-5, the V gene TRBV12-3 or TRBV12-4; 11 nucleotides match TRBD1. Trimming at V came to 7 bases and at J to 2 bases, leaving 18 bases not matched to a gene. The CDR3 has 19 amino acids. The CDR3 DNA follows: TGTGCCAGCACCAAAAGTTGGGGACAGGGGGTGTCGAAGCAAGAGACCCAGTACTTC. This translates into CASTKSWGQGVSKQETQYF.

CDR3 in amino acids: CATSDLDGTDTQYF. In nucleotides, the CDR3 is TGTGCCACCAGTGACTTGGACGGCACAGATACGCAGTATTTT. The chain uses TRBV24-1 and TRBJ2-3; D gene ambiguous. V gave up 4 bases and J gave up 1 base, with 8 bases separating them. The CDR3 consists of 14 residues. The germline gives CDR1 KGHDR, CDR2 SFDVKD.

This clonotype was picked up a small number of times. The chain carries TRBV18 and TRBJ1-2; TRBD1 matches at 7 bases. Looked up from germline, CDR1 is KGHSH and CDR2 is LQKENI. J lost 4 bases, V lost 0 bases, and 5 bases had no gene match. The CDR3 loop spans 15 amino acids. CDR3 in DNA: TGTGCCAGCTCACCACCGTCAGGGGGTAGCTATGGCTACACCTTC. Encoded protein: CASSPPSGGSYGYTF.

This clonotype turned up a few times. In nucleotides, the CDR3 is TGTGCCAGCAGTTATGTGAGCGGGAGGGCCCCAGATACGCAGTATTTT. Its translation: CASSYVSGRAPDTQYF. V is TRBV6-2 or TRBV6-3 and J is TRBJ2-3; 10 positions agree with TRBD2. In germline, CDR1 is MNHEY, CDR2 SVGEGT. This CDR3 is built from 16 residues. J gave up 4 bases and V 3 bases, and 7 bases lay outside the gene matches.

As to this clonotype: A junction end diverges from the germline sequence, so it may reflect a read error. The chain links TRBV4-1 to TRBJ2-5; TRBD1 might be the D (6 bases). This CDR3 comprises 14 residues. Germline CDR1 is MGHRA and CDR2 is YSYEKL. CDR3 nucleotide sequence: TGTGCCAGCAGCCAATCAGGGGCGCAAGAGACCCAGTACTTC. Its translation: CASSQSGAQETQYF.